This passage covers 14 T cell receptor beta chains from one sample sequenced in a study of early T cells in non-severe SARS-CoV-2 infection. TCRdb re-derived calls from the 5' RACE reads in MiXCR, one entry per CDR3 protein. There are 65,000 to 75,000 distinct CDR3 sequences in the sample; under 14% occur only once, and less than 5% lies in the top ten. The sequenced material came from whole blood. All receptors come from an adult who was a healthcare worker with PCR-confirmed SARS-CoV-2 infection or an uninfected control (not recorded which).

This chain uses TRBV4-1 with TRBJ1-6; 11 bases are a match to TRBD1. Trimming cost V 4 bases and J 7 bases; bases outside gene matches: 9. Germline CDR1 and CDR2: MGHRA and YSYEKL. The CDR3 runs to 17 residues. CDR3 coding DNA: TGCGCCAGCAGCCTCTCCAGGGACAGGGGGAGGAATTCACCCCTCCACTTT. Translating it yields CASSLSRDRGRNSPLHF.

At least ten counts were recorded for this clonotype. At one of its ends the junction is not consistent with the germline gene, which may arise from a read error. The chain couples TRBV20-1 to TRBJ1-3; D possibly corresponds to TRBD1 (5 bases). Per the germline V gene, CDR1 is DFQATT and CDR2 is SNEGSKA (reference sequence). The CDR3 length is 15 residues. DNA of the CDR3: TGCAGTGCCAGAGATACAGGAAGGGGACGAAACACCATATATTTT. Translated: CSARDTGRGRNTIYF.

The sample holds many counts of this clonotype. This sequence joins TRBV7-9 and TRBJ1-1, with unresolved D. Trimming shortened V by 8 bases and J by 2 bases, and 12 bases separated the two germline ends. The CDR3 sequence is 13 residues long. The V gene's germline CDR1 is SEHNR and CDR2 FQNEAQ (reference sequence). DNA of the CDR3: TGTGCCAGCTCCTCAGGAAGTAACACTGAAGCTTTCTTT. Encoded protein: CASSSGSNTEAFF.

In its sample, this clonotype was seen many times. The chain links TRBV7-9 to TRBJ2-1; 8 nucleotides agree with TRBD2. CDR1 and CDR2 from the germline V gene are SEHNR and FQNEAQ (reference sequence). CDR3 length: 15 residues. Losses at the gene ends were 3 bases for V and 2 bases for J; bases not matched to a gene: 3. Written as DNA, the CDR3 is TGTGCCAGCAGCTTTAGCGGGATCACCTACAATGAGCAGTTCTTC. Translated: CASSFSGITYNEQFF.

The rearrangement joins TRBV4-1 to TRBJ1-1; a weak D match, TRBD1 (5 bases). Germline lookup yields CDR1 MGHRA and CDR2 YSYEKL. Between the trimmed V and J ends, which lost 0 bases and 4 bases, there was a span of 15 bases. The CDR3 sequence is 16 residues long. This chain's CDR3 is CASSQDPAGRVTEAFF. CDR3 nucleotide sequence: TGCGCCAGCAGCCAAGATCCGGCAGGGAGGGTCACTGAAGCTTTCTTT.

The chain links TRBV2 to TRBJ2-1; tentative D call: TRBD1 (6 bases). There are 13 residues in the CDR3. Trimming cost V 6 bases and J 6 bases, with 12 bases left between them. The germline gives CDR1 SNHLY, CDR2 FYNNEI. CDR3 nucleotide sequence: TGTGCCAGCAGACGTCAGGGGTCCAATGAGCAGTTCTTC. It specifies CASRRQGSNEQFF.

This clonotype was observed at least ten times. V usage is TRBV19 and J usage is TRBJ2-1; no reliable D call. This CDR3 comprises 14 residues. CDR1 is LNHDA, CDR2 SQIVND, per germline (reference sequence). The V and J ends lost 4 bases and 2 bases respectively, with 9 bases between them. The CDR3 DNA reads TGTGCCAGTAGTAGCAAATCAGCCTACAATGAGCAGTTCTTC. Its protein is CASSSKSAYNEQFF.

This clonotype occurred many times. The chain combines TRBV7-2 with TRBJ2-5, with TRBD2 identical over 11 bases. This CDR3 has 18 residues. Germline V gene sequence: CDR1 SGHTA, CDR2 FQGNSA. Trimming took 1 base from V and 2 from J; bases not matched to a gene: 9. CDR3 coding DNA: TGTGCCAGCAGCTTAGATCTAGCGGGGGGTCCCATACAAGAGACCCAGTACTTC. This gives the protein CASSLDLAGGPIQETQYF.

This clonotype showed up just a few times. This chain uses TRBV7-2 with TRBJ2-7; D not resolved. Trimming took 1 base from V and 2 from J, leaving 9 bases between them. Germline V gene data show CDR1 as SGHTA and CDR2 as FQGNSA. This CDR3 is built from 14 residues. In nucleotides, the CDR3 is TGTGCCAGCAGCTTAGGGAGCAGCCCCTACGAGCAGTACTTC. Translation: CASSLGSSPYEQYF.

The rearrangement links TRBV3-1 to TRBJ1-2; perhaps TRBD1 as D (5 bases). The CDR3 spans 16 residues. The V and J ends lost 1 base and 2 bases respectively, with 14 bases between them. Germline CDR1 LGHDT, CDR2 YNNKEL (reference sequence). CDR3 DNA sequence: TGTGCCAGCAGCCAAGGAGGGGCGACCCTCAACTATGGCTACACCTTC. Translating it yields CASSQGGATLNYGYTF.

In this sample, this clonotype turned up many times. The chain carries TRBV12-3 or TRBV12-4 and TRBJ2-5, with a weak D call TRBD1 (6 bases). Between the trimmed V and J ends, which lost 4 bases and 2 bases, there was a span of 17 bases. The CDR3 extends over 16 amino acids. CDR3 sequence: CASSSQGIRVQETQYF. In nucleotides, the CDR3 is TGTGCCAGCAGTTCCCAGGGGATTAGGGTGCAAGAGACCCAGTACTTC.

In its sample, this clonotype was seen a few times. The chain has TRBV6-5 and TRBJ1-4, with TRBD1 matching 7 bases. Trimming cost V 11 bases and J 4 bases; bases outside gene matches: 10. The CDR3 runs 14 residues. Germline V CDR1 and CDR2: MNHEY, SVGAGI. CDR3 coding DNA: TGTGCCGCTGGACAGACAGGGCATAATGAAAAACTGTTTTTT. Translation gives CAAGQTGHNEKLFF.

In its sample, this clonotype was seen many times. The CDR3 DNA is TGTGCCAGCAGTTCCGGGACGGGGAATGAGCAGTTCTTC. This encodes CASSSGTGNEQFF. This chain links TRBV12-3 or TRBV12-4 with TRBJ2-1; D tentatively reads TRBD1 or TRBD2 (5 bases each). Trimming removed 4 bases at V and 7 bases at J, with 11 bases between. CDR3 length: 13 residues.

Many counts were recorded for this clonotype. This sequence joins TRBV5-1 and TRBJ1-6; D uncertain. Trimming left V 2 bases short and J 10 bases short, with 10 bases between. Germline-derived CDR1 and CDR2 are SGHRS and YFSETQ. The CDR3 length is 13 residues. CDR3 in DNA: TGCGCCAGCAGCTTCCGGGGAGGCTCACCCCTCCACTTT. Translated: CASSFRGGSPLHF.